This paragraph covers one T cell receptor beta chain sequence. The data originate from a study of control samples from healthy donors and cancer patients. The data were produced by immunoSEQ multiplex PCR, yet TCRdb's version contains in-frame clones alone and is incomplete. Altogether almost 95,000 clones are present, 90% being singletons, with the ten largest covering over 3%. The V end lost 5 bases, the J end lost 3 bases, and 11 bases lay between the germline ends. CDR1 is SGHTA and CDR2 is FQGNSA in the germline V gene. The CDR3 is made up of 14 amino acids. The specimen sequenced was blood. The sequence derives from a woman aged 18-29 years in good health. The V gene is TRBV7-2, the J gene TRBJ1-5; possible D gene TRBD1, 5 bases. The CDR3 is CASSRTGFNQPQHF. The CDR3 DNA is TGTGCCAGCAGCCGTACAGGTTTCAATCAGCCCCAGCATTTT.